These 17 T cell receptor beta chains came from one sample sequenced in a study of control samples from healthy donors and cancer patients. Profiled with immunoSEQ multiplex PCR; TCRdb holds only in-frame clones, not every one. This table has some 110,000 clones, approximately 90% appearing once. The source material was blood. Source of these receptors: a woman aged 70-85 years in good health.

The CDR3, as DNA: TGTGCCAGCAGCTTAGCGGGGGGGCGAAGTGAGCAGTTCTTC. Its protein product is CASSLAGGRSEQFF. The chain links TRBV5-6 to TRBJ2-1, with 10 bases fitting TRBD2. CDR3 length: 14 residues. V lost 2 bases, J lost 9 bases, and 5 bases stayed unmatched. CDR1 and CDR2 from the germline V gene are SGHDT and YYEEEE.

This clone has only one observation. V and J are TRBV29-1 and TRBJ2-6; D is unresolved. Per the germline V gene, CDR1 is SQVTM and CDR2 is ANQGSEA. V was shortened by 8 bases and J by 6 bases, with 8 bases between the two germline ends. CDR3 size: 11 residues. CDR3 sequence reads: CSKSVANVLTF. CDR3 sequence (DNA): TGCAGCAAAAGCGTGGCCAACGTCCTGACTTTC.

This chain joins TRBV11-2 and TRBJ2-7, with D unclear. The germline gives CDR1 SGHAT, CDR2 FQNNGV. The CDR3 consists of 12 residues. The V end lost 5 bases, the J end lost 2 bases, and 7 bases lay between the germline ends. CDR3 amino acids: CASSRIAYEQYF. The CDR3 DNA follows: TGTGCCAGCAGCCGCATAGCCTACGAGCAGTACTTC.

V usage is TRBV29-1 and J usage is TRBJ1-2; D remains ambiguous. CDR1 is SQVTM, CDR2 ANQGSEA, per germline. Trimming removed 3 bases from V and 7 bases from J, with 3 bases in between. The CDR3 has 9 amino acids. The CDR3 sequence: CSVDSGYTF. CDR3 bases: TGCAGCGTTGACTCTGGCTACACCTTC.

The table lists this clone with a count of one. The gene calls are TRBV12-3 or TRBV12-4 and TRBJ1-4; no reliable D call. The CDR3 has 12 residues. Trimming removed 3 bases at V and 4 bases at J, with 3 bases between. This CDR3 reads CASSFHNEKLFF. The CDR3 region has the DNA TGTGCCAGCAGTTTCCATAATGAAAAACTGTTTTTT.

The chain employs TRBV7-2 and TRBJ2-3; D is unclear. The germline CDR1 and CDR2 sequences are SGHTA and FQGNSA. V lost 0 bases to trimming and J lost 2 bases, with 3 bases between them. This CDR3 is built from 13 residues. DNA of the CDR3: TGTGCCAGCAGCTTAGCTCCCACAGATACGCAGTATTTT. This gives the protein CASSLAPTDTQYF.

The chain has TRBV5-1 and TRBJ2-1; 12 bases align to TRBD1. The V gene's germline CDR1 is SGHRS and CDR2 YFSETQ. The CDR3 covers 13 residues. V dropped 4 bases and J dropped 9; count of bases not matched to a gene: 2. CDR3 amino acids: CASSKGQGAEQFF. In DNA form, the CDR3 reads TGCGCCAGCAGCAAGGGACAGGGGGCTGAGCAGTTCTTC.

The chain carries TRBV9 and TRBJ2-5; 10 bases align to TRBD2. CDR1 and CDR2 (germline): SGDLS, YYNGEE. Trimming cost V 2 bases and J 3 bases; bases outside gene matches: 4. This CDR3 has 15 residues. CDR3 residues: CASSVSGTSEETQYF. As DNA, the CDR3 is TGTGCCAGCAGCGTCTCCGGGACTAGCGAAGAGACCCAGTACTTC.

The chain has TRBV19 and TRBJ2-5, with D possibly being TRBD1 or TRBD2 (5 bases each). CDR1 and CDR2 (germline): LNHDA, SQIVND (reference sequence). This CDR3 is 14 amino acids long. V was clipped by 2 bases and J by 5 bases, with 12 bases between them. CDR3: CASSITGTGETQYF. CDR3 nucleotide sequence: TGTGCCAGTAGTATAACGGGGACCGGTGAGACCCAGTACTTC.

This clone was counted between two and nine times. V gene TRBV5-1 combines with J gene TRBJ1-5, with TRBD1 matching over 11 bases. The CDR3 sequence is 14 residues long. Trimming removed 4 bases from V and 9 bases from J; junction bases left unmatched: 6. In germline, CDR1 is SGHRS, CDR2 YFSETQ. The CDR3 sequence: CASSEGQGAGPQHF. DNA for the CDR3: TGCGCCAGCAGCGAAGGACAGGGGGCCGGGCCCCAGCATTTT.

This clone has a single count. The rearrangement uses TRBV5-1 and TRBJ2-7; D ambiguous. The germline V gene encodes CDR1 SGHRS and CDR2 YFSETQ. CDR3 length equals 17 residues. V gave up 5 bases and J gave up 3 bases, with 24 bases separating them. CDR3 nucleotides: TGCGCCAGCAGGTCCTCGGACCCCCCACTACAAAGCTACGAGCAGTACTTC. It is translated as CASRSSDPPLQSYEQYF. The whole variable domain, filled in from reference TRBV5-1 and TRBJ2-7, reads KAGVTQTPRYLIKTRGQQVTLSCSPISGHRSVSWYQQTPGQGLQFLFEYFSETQRNKGNFPGRFSGRQFSNSRSEMNVSTLELGDSALYLCASRSSDPPLQSYEQYFGPGTRLTVT.

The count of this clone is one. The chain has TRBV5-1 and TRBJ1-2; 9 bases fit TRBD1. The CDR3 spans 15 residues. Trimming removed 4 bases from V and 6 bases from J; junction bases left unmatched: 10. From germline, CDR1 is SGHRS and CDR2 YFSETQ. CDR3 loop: CASSPQLGQGHGYTF. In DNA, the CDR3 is TGCGCCAGCAGCCCACAGCTTGGACAGGGGCATGGCTACACCTTC. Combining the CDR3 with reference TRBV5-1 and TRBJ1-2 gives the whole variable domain KAGVTQTPRYLIKTRGQQVTLSCSPISGHRSVSWYQQTPGQGLQFLFEYFSETQRNKGNFPGRFSGRQFSNSRSEMNVSTLELGDSALYLCASSPQLGQGHGYTFGSGTRLTVV.

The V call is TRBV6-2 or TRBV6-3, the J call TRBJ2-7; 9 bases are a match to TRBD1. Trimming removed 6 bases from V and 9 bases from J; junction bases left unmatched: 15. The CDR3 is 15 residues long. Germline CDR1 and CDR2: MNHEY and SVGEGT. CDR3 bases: TGTGCCAGCAGCGAAAGTCCGGGACAGGGTTCGGGGCAGTACTTC. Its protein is CASSESPGQGSGQYF.

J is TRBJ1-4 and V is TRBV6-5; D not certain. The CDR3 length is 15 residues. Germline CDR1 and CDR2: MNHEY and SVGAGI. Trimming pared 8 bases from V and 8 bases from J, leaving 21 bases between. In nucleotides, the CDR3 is TGTGCCAGCCGCCCCTTAGAAGTAAGAGGAGAAAAACTGTTTTTT. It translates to CASRPLEVRGEKLFF.

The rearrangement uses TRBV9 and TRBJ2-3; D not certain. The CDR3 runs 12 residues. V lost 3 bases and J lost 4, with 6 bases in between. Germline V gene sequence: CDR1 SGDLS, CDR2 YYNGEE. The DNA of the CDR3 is TGTGCCAGCAGCGGAGGAGCAGATACGCAGTATTTT. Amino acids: CASSGGADTQYF.

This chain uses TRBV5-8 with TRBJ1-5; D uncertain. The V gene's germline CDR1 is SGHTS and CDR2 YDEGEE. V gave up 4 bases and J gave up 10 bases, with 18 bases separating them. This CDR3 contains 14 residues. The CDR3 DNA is TGTGCCAGCAGCCCGGGGTCCACCCTTTTACCCCAGCATTTT. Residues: CASSPGSTLLPQHF.

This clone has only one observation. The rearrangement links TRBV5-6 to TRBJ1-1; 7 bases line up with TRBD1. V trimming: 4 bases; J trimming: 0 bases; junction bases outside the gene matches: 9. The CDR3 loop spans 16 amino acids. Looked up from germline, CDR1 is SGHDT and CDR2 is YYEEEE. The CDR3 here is CASSTPGTAMNTEAFF. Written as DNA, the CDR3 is TGTGCCAGCAGCACACCTGGGACAGCAATGAACACTGAAGCTTTCTTT.